This T cell receptor (beta chain) was sequenced for a study of spatial heterogeneity in lung cancer. About the research overall: The count of detected beta-chain sequences consistently exceeded that of alpha-chain sequences. Study-wide results and caveats: Tumoral mutation counts were tracked by counts of expanded intratumoral alpha and beta TCRs.

Germline lookup yields CDR1 DFQATT and CDR2 SNEGSKA (reference sequence). The CDR3 spans 14 residues. V was shortened by 6 bases and J by 1 base, with 15 bases between the two germline ends. Time point given: sample taken at primary tumor resection. The donor population consisted of some 70 patients with untreated, early-stage non-small cell lung cancer. Whole RNA was taken from tumor, nontumor lung or frozen PBMC; it was then sequenced unsorted. This clonotype counts as medium-sized. Its antigen is still unknown. This beta chain came through as a stray read in a library set up for alpha chains, and its size says little. Each molecule of TCR cDNA was tagged with one unique molecular identifier. TCRdb reprocessed the 5' RACE reads with MiXCR, giving one entry per CDR3 protein. Here the sample spans 8,000 to 10,000 distinct CDR3 sequences, roughly an eighth being singletons.

The source is a male donor with early-stage non-small cell lung cancer. This chain connects TRBV20-1 to TRBJ1-1, with D uncertain. This sample comprised lung tumor tissue, obtained at surgery. The CDR3 region is CSARLQLTNTEAFF. The CDR3 DNA reads as TGCAGTGCAAGGTTACAGCTGACGAACACTGAAGCTTTCTTT.